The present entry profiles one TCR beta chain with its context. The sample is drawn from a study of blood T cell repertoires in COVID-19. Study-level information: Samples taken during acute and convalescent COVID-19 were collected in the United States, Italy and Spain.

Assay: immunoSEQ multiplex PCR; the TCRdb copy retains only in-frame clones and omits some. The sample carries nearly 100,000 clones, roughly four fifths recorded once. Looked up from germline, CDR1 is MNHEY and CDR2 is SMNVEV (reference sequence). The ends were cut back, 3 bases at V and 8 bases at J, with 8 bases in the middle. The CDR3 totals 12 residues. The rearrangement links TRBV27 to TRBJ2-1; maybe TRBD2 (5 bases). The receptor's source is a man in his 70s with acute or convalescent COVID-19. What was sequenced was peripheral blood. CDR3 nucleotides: TGTGCCAGCAGTTTTCCGGAGGATGAGCAGTTCTTC. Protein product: CASSFPEDEQFF.